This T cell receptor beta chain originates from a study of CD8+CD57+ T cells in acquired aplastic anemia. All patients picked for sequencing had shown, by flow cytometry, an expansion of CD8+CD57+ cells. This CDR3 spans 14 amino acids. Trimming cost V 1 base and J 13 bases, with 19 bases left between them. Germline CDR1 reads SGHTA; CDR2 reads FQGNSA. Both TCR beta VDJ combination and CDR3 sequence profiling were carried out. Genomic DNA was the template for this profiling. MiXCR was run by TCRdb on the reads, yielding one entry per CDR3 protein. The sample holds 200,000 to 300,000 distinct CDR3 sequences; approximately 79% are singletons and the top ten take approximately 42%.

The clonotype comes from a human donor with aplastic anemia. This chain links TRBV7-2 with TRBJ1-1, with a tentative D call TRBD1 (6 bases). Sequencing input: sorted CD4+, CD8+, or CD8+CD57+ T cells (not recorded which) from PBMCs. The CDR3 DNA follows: TGTGCCAGCAGCTTAGTGGGACATTACGATGCAGATTTCTTT. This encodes CASSLVGHYDADFF.